The subject of this entry is one T cell receptor beta chain. No antigen is known for it. The sample holds no much larger clone one base away, and base qualities are not on file. This record belongs to a study of OX40 agonist ivuxolimab in advanced cancers. Background on the whole study: The costimulatory receptor OX40 (CD134) was targeted by ivuxolimab, a fully human IgG2 agonistic monoclonal antibody. The point of sequencing TCRbeta in the periphery was to test whether ivuxolimab changed TCR sequence diversity and drove clonal T-cell expansion. Prior anti-PD-1, anti-PD-L1 or anti-CTLA-4 therapy was permitted, and 30% to 45% of dose-escalation patients had received checkpoint inhibitors. The paper covers the monotherapy dose-escalation part of the phase I ivuxolimab trial, which included N of about 50 patients. Of the approximately 54 patients in dose escalation, around 20 had hepatocellular carcinoma, about 15 had melanoma, 9 had renal cell carcinoma and 9 had head and neck cancer. Intravenous ivuxolimab was administered to patients every 2 weeks at six dose levels: 0.01, 0.1, 0.3, 1.5, 3 and 10 mg/kg. Three dose-escalation patients achieved partial responses, one with hepatocellular carcinoma and two with cutaneous melanoma. In the dose-escalation cohort, 82.7% of patients were male, and the mean age was approximately 64 years, with a range of about 23 to 90. Paper-wide results and their limitations: At doses from 0.1 to 3.0 mg/kg, clonal expansion was seen in both CD4+ and CD8+ blood T cells between baseline and week 6. Antigen specificity was not determined for the clonally expanded peripheral T cells. Low levels of normalized T-cell clonal expansion were also seen in some patients who did not respond. In the 0.1-3.0 mg/kg groups, partial responders had among the lowest normalized peripheral clonal expansion, particularly in CD8+ T cells. After ivuxolimab, CD8+ T cells had more expanded clones than CD4+ T cells on average.

The CDR3 has 14 amino acids, counting the end cysteine and phenylalanine. Only CDR3 DNA remains: 42 bases, in frame from the first base. CDR1 and CDR2, per the germline V gene (reference sequence), are MNHNY and SVGAGI. V drops 2 bases and J drops 1 base, leaving 8 bases in between. Genomic DNA was extracted from sorted cells for sequencing of the TCRbeta CDR3 region. The immunoSEQ Assay was used to sequence the TCRbeta CDR3 regions. TCRdb limited this immuneACCESS table to in-frame rearrangements with V and J called. A share of clones is missing; checked studies link under half to unresolved V genes, and the rest is unexplained. This sample gives around 60,000 clones in total; roughly 86% of them show up just once. Of the sample, roughly 0.99% is held by the ten largest clones. Patients with a history of autoimmune disease or receiving systemic immunosuppression were excluded from the trial. Peripheral blood for TCR sequencing was collected from all dose cohorts at baseline, on cycle 4 day 1, and on cycle 7 day 1. Samples were obtained from an open-label, multicenter, first-in-human phase I dose-escalation trial of ivuxolimab. Adults with locally advanced or metastatic melanoma, renal cell carcinoma, hepatocellular carcinoma or head and neck squamous cell carcinoma were enrolled in the trial. Before TCR sequencing, CD4+ and CD8+ T cells were separately sorted from peripheral blood.

The sequence joins TRBV6-6 to TRBJ1-1; TRBD1 could be the D gene, as 5 bases match. The source of this sequence is an adult with an advanced solid tumor such as melanoma, head and neck, liver or kidney cancer. The sample here was CD4+ or CD8+ T cells sorted from blood, taken in a trial of the OX40 agonist ivuxolimab. The CDR3 reads CASSYPGGNTEAFF. In nucleotide form, the sequence is TGTGCCAGCAGTTACCCCGGGGGGAACACTGAAGCTTTCTTT.